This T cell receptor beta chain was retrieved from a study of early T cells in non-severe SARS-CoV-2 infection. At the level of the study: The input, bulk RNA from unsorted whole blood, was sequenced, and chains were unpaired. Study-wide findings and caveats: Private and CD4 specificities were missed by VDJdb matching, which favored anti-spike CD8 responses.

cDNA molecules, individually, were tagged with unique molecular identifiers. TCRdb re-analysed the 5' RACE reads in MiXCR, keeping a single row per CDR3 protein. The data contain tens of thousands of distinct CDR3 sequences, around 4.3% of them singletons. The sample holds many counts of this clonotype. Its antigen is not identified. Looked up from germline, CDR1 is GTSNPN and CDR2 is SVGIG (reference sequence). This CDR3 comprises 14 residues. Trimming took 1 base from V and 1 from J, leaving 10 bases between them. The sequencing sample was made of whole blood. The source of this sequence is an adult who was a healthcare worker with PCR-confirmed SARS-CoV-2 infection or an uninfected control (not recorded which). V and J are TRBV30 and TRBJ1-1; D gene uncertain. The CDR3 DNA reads TGTGCCTGGAGTGCCGAGGCTTCGAACACTGAAGCTTTCTTT. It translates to CAWSAEASNTEAFF.